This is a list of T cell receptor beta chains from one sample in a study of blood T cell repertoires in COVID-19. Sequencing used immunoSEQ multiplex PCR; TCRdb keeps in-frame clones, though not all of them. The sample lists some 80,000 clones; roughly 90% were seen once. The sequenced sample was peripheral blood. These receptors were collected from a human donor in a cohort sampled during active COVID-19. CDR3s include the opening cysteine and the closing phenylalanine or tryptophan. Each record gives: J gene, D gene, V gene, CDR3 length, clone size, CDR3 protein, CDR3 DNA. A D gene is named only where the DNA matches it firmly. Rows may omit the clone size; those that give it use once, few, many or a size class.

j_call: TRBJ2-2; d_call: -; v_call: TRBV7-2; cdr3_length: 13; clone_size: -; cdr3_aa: CASSFQGSGELFF; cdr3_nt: TGTGCCAGCAGCTTCCAGGGCTCCGGGGAGCTGTTTTTT
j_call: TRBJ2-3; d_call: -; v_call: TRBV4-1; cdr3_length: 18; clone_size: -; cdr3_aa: CASSQIPPRREGTDTQYF; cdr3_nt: TGCGCCAGCAGCCAGATACCTCCGCGACGAGAGGGCACAGATACGCAGTATTTT
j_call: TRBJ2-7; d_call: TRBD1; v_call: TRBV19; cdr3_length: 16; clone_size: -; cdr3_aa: CASSPIGTGSRYEQYF; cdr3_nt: TGTGCCAGTAGTCCCATCGGGACAGGGAGTAGGTACGAGCAGTACTTC
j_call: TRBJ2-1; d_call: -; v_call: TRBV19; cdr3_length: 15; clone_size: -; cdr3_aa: CASSIRGVAYNEQFF; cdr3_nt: TGTGCCAGTAGCATACGGGGAGTTGCCTACAATGAGCAGTTCTTC
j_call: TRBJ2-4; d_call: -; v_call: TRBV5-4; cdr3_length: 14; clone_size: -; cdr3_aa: CASSWAGPQNIQYF; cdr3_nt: TGTGCCAGCAGCTGGGCGGGTCCACAAAACATTCAGTACTTC
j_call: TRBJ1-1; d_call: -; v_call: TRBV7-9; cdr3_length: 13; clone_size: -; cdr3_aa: CASSLDPNTEAFF; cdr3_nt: TGTGCCAGCAGCTTAGACCCTAATACTGAAGCTTTCTTT
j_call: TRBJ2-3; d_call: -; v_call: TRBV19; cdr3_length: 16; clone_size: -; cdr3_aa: CASSDFQRRLTDTQYF; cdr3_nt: TGTGCCAGTAGTGATTTCCAGCGGAGACTCACAGATACGCAGTATTTT
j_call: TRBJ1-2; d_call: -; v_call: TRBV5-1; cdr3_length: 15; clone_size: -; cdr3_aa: CASSAGQPGGYGYTF; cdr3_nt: TGCGCCAGCAGCGCAGGACAGCCAGGCGGCTATGGCTACACCTTC
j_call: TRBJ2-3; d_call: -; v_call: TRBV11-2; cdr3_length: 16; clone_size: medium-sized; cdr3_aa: CASSRQGPLGTDTQYF; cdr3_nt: TGTGCCAGCAGCCGCCAGGGGCCCCTAGGCACAGATACGCAGTATTTT
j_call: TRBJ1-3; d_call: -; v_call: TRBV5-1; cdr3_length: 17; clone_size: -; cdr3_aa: CASRYQTGPYPGNTIYF; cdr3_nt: TGCGCCAGCCGCTACCAGACAGGCCCTTATCCTGGAAACACCATATATTTT
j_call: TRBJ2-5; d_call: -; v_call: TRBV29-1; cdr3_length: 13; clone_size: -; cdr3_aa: CSAQRPNQETQYF; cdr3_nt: TGCAGCGCGCAGCGCCCTAACCAAGAGACCCAGTACTTC
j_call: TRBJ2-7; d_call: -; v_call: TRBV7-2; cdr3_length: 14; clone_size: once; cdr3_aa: CASSSKARSYEQYF; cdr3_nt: TGTGCCAGCAGCTCCAAAGCCCGCTCCTACGAGCAGTACTTC
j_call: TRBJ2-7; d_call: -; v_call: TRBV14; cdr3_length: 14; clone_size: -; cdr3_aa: CASSQARTAGKQYF; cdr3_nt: TGTGCCAGCAGCCAAGCCAGGACCGCGGGGAAGCAGTACTTC
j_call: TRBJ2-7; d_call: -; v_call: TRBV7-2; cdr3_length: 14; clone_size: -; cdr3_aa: CASSASPSSYEQYF; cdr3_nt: TGTGCCAGCAGCGCGAGCCCTAGCTCCTACGAGCAGTACTTC
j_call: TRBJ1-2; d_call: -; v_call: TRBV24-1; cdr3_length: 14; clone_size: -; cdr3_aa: CATSDMAGYYGYTF; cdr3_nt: TGTGCCACCAGTGATATGGCCGGGTACTATGGCTACACCTTC
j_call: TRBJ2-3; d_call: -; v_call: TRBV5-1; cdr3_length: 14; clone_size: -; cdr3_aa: CASSLSTGSDTQYF; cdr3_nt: TGCGCCAGCAGCTTGTCCACAGGGTCAGATACGCAGTATTTT
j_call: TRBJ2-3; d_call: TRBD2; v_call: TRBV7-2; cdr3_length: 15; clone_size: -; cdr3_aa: CASSLGLAVTDTQYF; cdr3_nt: TGTGCCAGCAGCTTAGGACTAGCGGTCACAGATACGCAGTATTTT
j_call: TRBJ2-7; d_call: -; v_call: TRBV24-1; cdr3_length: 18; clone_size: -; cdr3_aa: CATSDAPGTKDLTYEQYF; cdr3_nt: TGTGCCACCAGTGATGCCCCCGGGACAAAGGACTTAACCTACGAGCAGTACTTC
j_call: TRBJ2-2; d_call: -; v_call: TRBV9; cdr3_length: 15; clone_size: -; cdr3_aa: CASSAAARNTGELFF; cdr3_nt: TGTGCCAGCAGCGCCGCGGCCAGGAACACCGGGGAGCTGTTTTTT
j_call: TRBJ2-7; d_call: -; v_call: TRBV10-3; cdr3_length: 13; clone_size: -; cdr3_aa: CAISGWQGHEQYF; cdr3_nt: TGTGCCATCAGTGGCTGGCAGGGGCACGAGCAGTACTTC
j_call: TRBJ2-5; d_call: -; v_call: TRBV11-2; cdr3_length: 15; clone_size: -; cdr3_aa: CASSLLFTVQETQYF; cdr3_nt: TGTGCCAGCAGCCTATTATTTACAGTCCAAGAGACCCAGTACTTC
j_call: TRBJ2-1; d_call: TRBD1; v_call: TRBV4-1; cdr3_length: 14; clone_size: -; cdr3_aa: CASSPGQGYNEQFF; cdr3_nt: TGCGCCAGCAGCCCGGGACAGGGGTACAATGAGCAGTTCTTC
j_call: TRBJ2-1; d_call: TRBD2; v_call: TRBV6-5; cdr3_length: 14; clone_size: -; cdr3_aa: CASSTSGGVHEQFF; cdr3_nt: TGTGCCAGCAGTACTAGCGGGGGTGTACATGAGCAGTTCTTC
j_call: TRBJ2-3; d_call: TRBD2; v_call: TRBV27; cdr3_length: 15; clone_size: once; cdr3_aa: CASLRYSGDTDTQYF; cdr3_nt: TGTGCCAGCCTAAGGTATAGCGGGGACACAGATACGCAGTATTTT
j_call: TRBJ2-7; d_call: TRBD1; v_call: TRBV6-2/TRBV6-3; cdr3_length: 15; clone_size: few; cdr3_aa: CASSSPRGRNYEQYF; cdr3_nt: TGTGCCAGCAGTTCTCCCAGGGGGCGGAACTACGAGCAGTACTTC
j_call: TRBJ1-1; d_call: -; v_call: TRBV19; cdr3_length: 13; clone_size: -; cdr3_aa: CASSRGADTEAFF; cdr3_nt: TGTGCCAGTAGCCGCGGCGCGGACACTGAAGCTTTCTTT
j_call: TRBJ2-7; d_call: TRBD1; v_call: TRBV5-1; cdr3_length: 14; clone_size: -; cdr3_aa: CASSLPGQSYEQYF; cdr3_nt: TGCGCCAGCAGCTTACCGGGACAGTCCTACGAGCAGTACTTC